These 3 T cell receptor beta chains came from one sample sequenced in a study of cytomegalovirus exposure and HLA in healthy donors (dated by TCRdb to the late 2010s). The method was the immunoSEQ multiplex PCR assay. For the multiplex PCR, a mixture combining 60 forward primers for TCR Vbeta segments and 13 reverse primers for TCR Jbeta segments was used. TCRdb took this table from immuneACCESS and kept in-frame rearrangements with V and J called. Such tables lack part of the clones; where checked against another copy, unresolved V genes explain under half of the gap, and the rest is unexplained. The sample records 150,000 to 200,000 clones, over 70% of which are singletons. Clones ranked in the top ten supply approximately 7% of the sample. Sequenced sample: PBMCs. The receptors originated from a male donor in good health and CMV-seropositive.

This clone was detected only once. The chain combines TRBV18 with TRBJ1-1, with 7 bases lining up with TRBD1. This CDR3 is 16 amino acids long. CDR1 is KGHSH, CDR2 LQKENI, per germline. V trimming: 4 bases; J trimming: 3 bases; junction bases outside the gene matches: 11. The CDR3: CASSLSGRGDHTEAFF. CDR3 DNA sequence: TGTGCCAGCTCACTCTCTGGCAGGGGGGATCACACTGAAGCTTTCTTT. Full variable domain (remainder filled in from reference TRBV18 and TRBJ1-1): NAGVMQNPRHLVRRRGQEARLRCSPMKGHSHVYWYRQLPEEGLKFMVYLQKENIIDESGMPKERFSAEFPKEGPSILRIQQVVRGDSAAYFCASSLSGRGDHTEAFFGQGTRLTVV.

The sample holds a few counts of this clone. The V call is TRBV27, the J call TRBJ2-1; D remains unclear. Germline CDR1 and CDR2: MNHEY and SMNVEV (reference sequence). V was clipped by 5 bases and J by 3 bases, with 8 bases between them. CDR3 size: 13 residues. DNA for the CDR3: TGTGCCAGCAGTACCGCTAGCTACAATGAGCAGTTCTTC. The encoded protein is CASSTASYNEQFF.

The chain's CDR3 is CASSRNLRTGSPYEQYF. In DNA form, the CDR3 reads TGTGCCAGCAGCCGCAATTTGAGAACAGGCAGTCCCTACGAGCAGTACTTC. The V and J genes are TRBV7-9 and TRBJ2-7; D perhaps matches TRBD1 (5 bases). This CDR3 spans 17 amino acids. The V end was cut by 5 bases, the J end by 2 bases, with 22 bases between. Germline CDR1 SEHNR, CDR2 FQNEAQ (reference sequence).